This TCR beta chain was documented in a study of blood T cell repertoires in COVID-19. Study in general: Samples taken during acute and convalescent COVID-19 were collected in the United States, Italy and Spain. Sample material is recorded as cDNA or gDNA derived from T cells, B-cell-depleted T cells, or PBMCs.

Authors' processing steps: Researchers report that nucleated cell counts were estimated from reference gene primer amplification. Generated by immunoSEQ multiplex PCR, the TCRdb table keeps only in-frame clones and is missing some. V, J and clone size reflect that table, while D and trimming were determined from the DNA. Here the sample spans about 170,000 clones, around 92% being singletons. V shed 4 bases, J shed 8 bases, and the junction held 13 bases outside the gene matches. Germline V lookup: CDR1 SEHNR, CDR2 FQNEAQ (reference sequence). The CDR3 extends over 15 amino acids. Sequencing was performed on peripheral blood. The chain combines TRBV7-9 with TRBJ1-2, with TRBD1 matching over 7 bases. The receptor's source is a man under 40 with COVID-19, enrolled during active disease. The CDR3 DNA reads TGTGCCAGCAGCTCAGGTCGACAGGGTGTTAGGGGCTACACCTTC. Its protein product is CASSSGRQGVRGYTF. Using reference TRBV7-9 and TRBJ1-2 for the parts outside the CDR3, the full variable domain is DTGVSQNPRHKITKRGQNVTFRCDPISEHNRLYWYRQTLGQGPEFLTYFQNEAQLEKSRLLSDRFSAERPKGSFSTLEIQRTEQGDSAMYLCASSSGRQGVRGYTFGSGTRLTVV.